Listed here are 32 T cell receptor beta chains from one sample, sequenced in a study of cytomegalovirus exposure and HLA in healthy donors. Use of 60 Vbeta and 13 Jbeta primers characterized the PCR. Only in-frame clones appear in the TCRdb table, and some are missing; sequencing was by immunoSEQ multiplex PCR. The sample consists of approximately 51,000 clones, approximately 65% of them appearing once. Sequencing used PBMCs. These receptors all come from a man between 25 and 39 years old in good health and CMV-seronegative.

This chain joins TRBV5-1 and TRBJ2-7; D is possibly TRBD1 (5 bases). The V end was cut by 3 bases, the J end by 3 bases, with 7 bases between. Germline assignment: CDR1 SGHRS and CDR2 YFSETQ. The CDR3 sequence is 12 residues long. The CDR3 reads CASSSQGYEQYF. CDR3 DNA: TGCGCCAGCAGCTCTCAGGGCTACGAGCAGTACTTC.

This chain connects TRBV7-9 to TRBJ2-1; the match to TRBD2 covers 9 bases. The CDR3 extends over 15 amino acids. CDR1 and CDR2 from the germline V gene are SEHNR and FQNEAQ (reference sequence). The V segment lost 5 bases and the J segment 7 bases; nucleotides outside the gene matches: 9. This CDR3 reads CASSQRLAEWNEQFF. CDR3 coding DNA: TGTGCCAGCAGCCAAAGACTAGCGGAGTGGAATGAGCAGTTCTTC. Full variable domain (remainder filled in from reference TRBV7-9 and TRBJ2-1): DTGVSQNPRHKITKRGQNVTFRCDPISEHNRLYWYRQTLGQGPEFLTYFQNEAQLEKSRLLSDRFSAERPKGSFSTLEIQRTEQGDSAMYLCASSQRLAEWNEQFFGPGTRLTVL.

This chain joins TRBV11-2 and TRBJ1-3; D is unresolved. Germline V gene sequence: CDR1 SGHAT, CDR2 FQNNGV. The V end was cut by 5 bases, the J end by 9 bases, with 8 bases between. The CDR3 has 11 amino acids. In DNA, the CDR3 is TGTGCCAGCAGCCTTCTCCGCACCATATATTTT. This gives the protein CASSLLRTIYF.

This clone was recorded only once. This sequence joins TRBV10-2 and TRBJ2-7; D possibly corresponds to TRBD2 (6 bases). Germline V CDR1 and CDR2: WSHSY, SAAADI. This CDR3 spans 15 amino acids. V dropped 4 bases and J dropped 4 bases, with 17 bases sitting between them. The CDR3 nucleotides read TGCGCCAGCAGTGCCTCCGGGACTGGGAGTTACGAGCAGTACTTC. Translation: CASSASGTGSYEQYF.

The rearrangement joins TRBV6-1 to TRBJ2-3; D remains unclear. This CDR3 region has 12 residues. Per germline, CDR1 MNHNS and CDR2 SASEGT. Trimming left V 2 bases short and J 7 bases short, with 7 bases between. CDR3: CASSESSHTQYF. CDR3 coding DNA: TGTGCCAGCAGTGAATCCTCCCATACGCAGTATTTT.

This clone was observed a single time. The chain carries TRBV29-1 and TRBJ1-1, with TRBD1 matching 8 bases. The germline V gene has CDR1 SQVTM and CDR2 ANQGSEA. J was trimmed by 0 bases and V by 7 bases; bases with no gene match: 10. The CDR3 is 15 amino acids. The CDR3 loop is CSAFPGQVMNTEAFF. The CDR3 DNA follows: TGCAGCGCCTTCCCGGGACAGGTCATGAACACTGAAGCTTTCTTT.

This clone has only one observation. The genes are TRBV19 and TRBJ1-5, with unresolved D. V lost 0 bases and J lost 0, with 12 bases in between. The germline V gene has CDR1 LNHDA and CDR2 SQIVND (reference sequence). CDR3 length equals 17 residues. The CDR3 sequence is CASSIDRGASSNQPQHF. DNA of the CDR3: TGTGCCAGTAGTATAGATCGGGGAGCCAGTAGCAATCAGCCCCAGCATTTT.

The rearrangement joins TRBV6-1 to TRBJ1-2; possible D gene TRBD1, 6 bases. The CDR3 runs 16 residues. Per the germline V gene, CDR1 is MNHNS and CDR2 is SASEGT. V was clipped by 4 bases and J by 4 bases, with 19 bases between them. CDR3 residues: CASSGWTDRSVYGYTF. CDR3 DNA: TGTGCCAGCAGTGGATGGACAGACCGCTCCGTCTATGGCTACACCTTC.

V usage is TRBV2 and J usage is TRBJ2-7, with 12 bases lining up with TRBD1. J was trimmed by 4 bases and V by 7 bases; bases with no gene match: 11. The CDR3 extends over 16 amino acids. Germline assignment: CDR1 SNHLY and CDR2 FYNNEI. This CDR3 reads CASTSSGTGGAYEQYF. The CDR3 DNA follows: TGTGCCAGCACTTCATCCGGGACAGGGGGCGCGTACGAGCAGTACTTC.

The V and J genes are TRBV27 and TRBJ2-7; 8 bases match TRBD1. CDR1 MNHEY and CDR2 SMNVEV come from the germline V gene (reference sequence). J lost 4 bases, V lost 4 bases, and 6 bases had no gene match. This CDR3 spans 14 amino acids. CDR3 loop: CASSSSGQGYEQYF. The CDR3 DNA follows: TGTGCCAGCAGTTCCTCCGGACAGGGTTACGAGCAGTACTTC.

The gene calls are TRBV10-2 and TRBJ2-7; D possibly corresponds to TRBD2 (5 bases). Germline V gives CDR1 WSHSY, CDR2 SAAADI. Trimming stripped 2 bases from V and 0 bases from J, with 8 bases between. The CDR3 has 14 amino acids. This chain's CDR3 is CASSERRASYEQYF. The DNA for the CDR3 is TGCGCCAGCAGTGAGAGGCGGGCCTCCTACGAGCAGTACTTC.

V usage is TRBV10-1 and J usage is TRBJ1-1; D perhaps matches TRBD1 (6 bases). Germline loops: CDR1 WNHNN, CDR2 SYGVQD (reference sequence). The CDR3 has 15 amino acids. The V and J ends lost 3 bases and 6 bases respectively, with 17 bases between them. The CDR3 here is CASSEGLDRWSEAFF. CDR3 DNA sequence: TGCGCCAGCAGTGAAGGCCTCGACAGGTGGTCTGAAGCTTTCTTT.

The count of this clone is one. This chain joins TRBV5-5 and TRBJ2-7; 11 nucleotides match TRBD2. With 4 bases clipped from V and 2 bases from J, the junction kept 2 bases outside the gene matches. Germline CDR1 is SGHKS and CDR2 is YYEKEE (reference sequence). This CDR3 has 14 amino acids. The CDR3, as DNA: TGTGCCAGCAGCCTACTAGCGGGAGCCTACGAGCAGTACTTC. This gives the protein CASSLLAGAYEQYF.

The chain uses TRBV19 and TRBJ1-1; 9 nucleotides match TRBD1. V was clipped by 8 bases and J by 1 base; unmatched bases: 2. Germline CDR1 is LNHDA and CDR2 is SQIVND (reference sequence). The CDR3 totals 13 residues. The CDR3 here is CASADRGNTEAFF. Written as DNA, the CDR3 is TGTGCCAGTGCGGACAGGGGGAACACTGAAGCTTTCTTT.

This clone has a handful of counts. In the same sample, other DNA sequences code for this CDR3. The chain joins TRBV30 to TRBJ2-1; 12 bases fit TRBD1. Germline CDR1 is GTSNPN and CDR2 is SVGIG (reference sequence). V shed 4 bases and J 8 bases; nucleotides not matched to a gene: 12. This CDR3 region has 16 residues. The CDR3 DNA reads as TGTGCCTGGAAACGGGACAGGGGGCGAGTAATTGATGAGCAGTTCTTC. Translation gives CAWKRDRGRVIDEQFF.

Here the CDR3 reads CAWSGTGDGYTF. CDR3 coding DNA: TGTGCCTGGAGTGGGACAGGGGATGGCTACACCTTC. The chain carries TRBV30 and TRBJ1-2; 9 nucleotides align to TRBD1. The trim removed 1 base at V and 6 bases at J, leaving 0 bases unmatched. Germline loops: CDR1 GTSNPN, CDR2 SVGIG (reference sequence). The CDR3 consists of 12 residues.

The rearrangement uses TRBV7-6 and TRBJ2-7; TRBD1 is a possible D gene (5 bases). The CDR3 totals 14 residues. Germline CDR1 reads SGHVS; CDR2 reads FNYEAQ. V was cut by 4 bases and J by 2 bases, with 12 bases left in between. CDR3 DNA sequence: TGTGCCAGCAGCTCAGACAGCCGTCCCTACGAGCAGTACTTC. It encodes CASSSDSRPYEQYF.

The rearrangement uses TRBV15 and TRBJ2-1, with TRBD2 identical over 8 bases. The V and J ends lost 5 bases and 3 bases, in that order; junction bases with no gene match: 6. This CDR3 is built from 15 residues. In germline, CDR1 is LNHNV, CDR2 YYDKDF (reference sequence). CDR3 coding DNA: TGTGCCACCAGCCCCGGGACTAGAAACTACAATGAGCAGTTCTTC. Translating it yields CATSPGTRNYNEQFF.

This chain's CDR3 is CASSLGDTSLMNTEAFF. CDR3 in DNA: TGTGCCAGCAGCTTGGGGGACACCAGCCTAATGAACACTGAAGCTTTCTTT. V gene TRBV5-6 combines with J gene TRBJ1-1; tentatively, D is TRBD1 (6 bases). Germline values: CDR1 SGHDT, CDR2 YYEEEE. V dropped 0 bases and J dropped 0 bases, with 15 bases sitting between them. The CDR3 is made up of 17 amino acids.

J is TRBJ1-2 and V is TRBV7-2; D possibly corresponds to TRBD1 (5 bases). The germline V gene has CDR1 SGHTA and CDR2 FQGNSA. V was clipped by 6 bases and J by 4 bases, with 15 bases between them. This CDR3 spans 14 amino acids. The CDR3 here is CASSQPNGGYGYTF. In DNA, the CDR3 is TGTGCCAGCAGTCAACCTAACGGGGGCTATGGCTACACCTTC.

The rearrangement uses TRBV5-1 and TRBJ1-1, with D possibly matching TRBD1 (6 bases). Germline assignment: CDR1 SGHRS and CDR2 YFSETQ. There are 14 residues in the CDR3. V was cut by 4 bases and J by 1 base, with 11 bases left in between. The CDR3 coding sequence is TGCGCCAGCAGCCCCGGGACACCGAACACTGAAGCTTTCTTT. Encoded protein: CASSPGTPNTEAFF.

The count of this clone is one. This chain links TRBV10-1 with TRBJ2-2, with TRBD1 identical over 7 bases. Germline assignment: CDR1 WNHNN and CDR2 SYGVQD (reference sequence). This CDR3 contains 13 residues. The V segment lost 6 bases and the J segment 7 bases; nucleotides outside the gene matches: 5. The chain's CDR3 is CASSLGTVGELFF. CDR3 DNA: TGCGCCAGCAGCCTCGGGACAGTCGGGGAGCTGTTTTTT.

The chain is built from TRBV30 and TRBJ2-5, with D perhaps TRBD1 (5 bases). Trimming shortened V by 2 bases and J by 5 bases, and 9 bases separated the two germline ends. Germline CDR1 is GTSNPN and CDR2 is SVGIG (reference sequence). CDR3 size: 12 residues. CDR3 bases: TGTGCCTGGAGTTCAGGGCGGGAGACCCAGTACTTC. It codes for CAWSSGRETQYF.

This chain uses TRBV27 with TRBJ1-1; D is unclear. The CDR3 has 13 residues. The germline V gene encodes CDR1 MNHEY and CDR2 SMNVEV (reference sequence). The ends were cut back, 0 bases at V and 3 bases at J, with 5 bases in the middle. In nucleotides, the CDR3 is TGTGCCAGCAGTTTATCCACTTACACTGAAGCTTTCTTT. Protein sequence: CASSLSTYTEAFF.

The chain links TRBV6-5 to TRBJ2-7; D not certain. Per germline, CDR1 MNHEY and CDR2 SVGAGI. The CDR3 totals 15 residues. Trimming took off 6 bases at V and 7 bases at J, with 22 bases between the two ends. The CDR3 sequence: CASSSRMGQVSEQYF. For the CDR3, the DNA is TGTGCCAGCAGCTCTCGAATGGGCCAGGTGTCGGAGCAGTACTTC.

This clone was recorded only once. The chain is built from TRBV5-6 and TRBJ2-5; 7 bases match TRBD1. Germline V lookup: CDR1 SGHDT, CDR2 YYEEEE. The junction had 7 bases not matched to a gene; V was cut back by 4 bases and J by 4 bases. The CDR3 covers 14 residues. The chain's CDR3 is CASSRGQLTETQYF. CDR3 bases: TGTGCCAGCAGCCGGGGACAGCTGACAGAGACCCAGTACTTC. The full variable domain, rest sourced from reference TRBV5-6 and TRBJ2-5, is DAGVTQSPTHLIKTRGQQVTLRCSPKSGHDTVSWYQQALGQGPQFIFQYYEEEERQRGNFPDRFSGHQFPNYSSELNVNALLLGDSALYLCASSRGQLTETQYFGPGTRLLVL.

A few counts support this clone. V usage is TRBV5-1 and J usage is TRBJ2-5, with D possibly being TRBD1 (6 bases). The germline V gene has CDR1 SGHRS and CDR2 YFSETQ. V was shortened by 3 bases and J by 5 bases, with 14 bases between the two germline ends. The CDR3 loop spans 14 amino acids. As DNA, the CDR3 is TGCGCCAGCAGCTATACAGGGTTTGGGGAGACCCAGTACTTC. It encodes CASSYTGFGETQYF.

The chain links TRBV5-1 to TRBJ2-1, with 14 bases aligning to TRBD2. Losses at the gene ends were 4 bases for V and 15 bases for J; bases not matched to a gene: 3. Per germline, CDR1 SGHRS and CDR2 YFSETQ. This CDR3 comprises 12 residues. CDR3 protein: CASSRLAGGWFF. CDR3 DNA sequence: TGCGCCAGCAGCCGACTAGCGGGAGGGTGGTTCTTC.

The CDR3 sequence: CASGEISNYGYTF. The CDR3 nucleotides read TGTGCCAGCGGGGAGATATCTAACTATGGCTACACCTTC. The J gene is TRBJ1-2, the V gene TRBV28; D gene unclear. V lost 8 bases and J 0 bases, leaving 10 bases between the germline ends. The CDR3 totals 13 residues. Germline loops: CDR1 MDHEN, CDR2 SYDVKM.

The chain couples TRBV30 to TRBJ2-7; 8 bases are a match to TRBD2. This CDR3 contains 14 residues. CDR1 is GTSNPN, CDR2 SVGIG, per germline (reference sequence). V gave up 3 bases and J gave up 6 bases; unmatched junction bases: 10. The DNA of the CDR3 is TGTGCCTGGAGCACCGGGACTAGGCAAGTCGAGCAGTACTTC. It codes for CAWSTGTRQVEQYF. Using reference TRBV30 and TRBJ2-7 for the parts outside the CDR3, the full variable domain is SQTIHQWPATLVQPVGSPLSLECTVEGTSNPNLYWYRQAAGRGLQLLFYSVGIGQISSEVPQNLSASRPQDRQFILSSKKLLLSDSGFYLCAWSTGTRQVEQYFGPGTRLTVT.

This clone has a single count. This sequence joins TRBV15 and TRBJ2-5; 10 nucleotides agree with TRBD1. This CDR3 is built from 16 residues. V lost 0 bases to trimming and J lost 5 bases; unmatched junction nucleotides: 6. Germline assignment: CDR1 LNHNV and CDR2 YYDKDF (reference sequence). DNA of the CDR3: TGTGCCACCAGCAGAGATTTGACAGGGGGCGCGGAGACCCAGTACTTC. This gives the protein CATSRDLTGGAETQYF.

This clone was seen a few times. CDR3 region: CASSPSGQVHYGYTF. The CDR3 DNA follows: TGTGCCAGCAGCCCCAGTGGGCAAGTCCACTATGGCTACACCTTC. This chain connects TRBV7-9 to TRBJ1-2; D not resolved. This CDR3 spans 15 amino acids. Deletions cut 5 bases from V and 3 bases from J, with 16 bases between. Germline CDR1 and CDR2: SEHNR and FQNEAQ (reference sequence).